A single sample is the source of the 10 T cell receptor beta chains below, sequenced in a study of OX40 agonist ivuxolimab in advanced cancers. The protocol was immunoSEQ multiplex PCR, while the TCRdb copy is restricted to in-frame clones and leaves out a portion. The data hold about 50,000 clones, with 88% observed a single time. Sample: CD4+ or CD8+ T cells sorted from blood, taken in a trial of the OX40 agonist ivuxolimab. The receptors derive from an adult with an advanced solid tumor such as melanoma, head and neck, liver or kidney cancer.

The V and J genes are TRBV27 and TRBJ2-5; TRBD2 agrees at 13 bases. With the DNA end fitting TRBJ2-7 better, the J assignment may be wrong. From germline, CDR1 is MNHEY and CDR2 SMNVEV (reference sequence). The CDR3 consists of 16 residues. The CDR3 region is CASSPTSGRPTYEQYF. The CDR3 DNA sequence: TGTGCCAGCAGCCCGACTAGCGGGAGGCCTACCTACGAGCAGTACTTC.

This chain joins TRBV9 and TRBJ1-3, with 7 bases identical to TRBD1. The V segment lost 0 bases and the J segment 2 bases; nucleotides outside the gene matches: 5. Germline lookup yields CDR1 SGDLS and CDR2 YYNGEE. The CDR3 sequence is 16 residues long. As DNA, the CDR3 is TGTGCCAGCAGCGTAGACCCCCAGGGGGCTGGAAACACCATATATTTT. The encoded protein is CASSVDPQGAGNTIYF.

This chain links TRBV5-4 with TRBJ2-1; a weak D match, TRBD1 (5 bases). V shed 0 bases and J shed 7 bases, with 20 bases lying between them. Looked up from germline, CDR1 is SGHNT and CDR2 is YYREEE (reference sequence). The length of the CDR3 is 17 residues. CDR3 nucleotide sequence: TGTGCCAGCAGCTTGGCCGGGCTGTCAGGGCAGGGAAATGAGCAGTTCTTC. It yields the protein CASSLAGLSGQGNEQFF.

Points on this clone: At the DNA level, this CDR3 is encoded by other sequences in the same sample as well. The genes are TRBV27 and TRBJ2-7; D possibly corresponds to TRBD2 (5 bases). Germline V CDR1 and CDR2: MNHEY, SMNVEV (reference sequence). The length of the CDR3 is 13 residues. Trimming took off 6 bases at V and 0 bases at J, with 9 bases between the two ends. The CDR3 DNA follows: TGTGCCAGCAGGAGGGATAGCTCCTACGAGCAGTACTTC. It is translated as CASRRDSSYEQYF.

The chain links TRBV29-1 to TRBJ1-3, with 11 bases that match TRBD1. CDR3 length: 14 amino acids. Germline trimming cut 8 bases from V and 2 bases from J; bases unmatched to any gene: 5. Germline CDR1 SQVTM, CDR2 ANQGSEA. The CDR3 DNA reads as TGCAGCTCGGACAGGGGGCGAACTGGAAACACCATATATTTT. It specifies CSSDRGRTGNTIYF. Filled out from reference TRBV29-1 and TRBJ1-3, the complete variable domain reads SAVISQKPSRDICQRGTSLTIQCQVDSQVTMMFWYRQQPGQSLTLIATANQGSEATYESGFVIDKFPISRPNLTFSTLTVSNMSPEDSSIYLCSSDRGRTGNTIYFGEGSWLTVV.

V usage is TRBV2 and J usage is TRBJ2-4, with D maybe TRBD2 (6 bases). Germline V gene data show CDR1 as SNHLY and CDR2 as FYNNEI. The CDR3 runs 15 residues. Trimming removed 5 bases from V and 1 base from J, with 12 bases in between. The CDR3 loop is CASSRDLTAKNIQYF. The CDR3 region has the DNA TGTGCCAGCAGTCGGGACTTAACGGCCAAAAACATTCAGTACTTC.

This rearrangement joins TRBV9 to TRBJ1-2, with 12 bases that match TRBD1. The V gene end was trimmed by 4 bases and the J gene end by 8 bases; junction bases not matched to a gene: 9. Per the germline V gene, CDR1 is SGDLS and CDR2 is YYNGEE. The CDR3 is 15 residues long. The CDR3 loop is CASSPRDRGHVGYTF. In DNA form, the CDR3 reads TGTGCCAGCAGCCCCCGGGACAGGGGGCACGTGGGCTACACCTTC.

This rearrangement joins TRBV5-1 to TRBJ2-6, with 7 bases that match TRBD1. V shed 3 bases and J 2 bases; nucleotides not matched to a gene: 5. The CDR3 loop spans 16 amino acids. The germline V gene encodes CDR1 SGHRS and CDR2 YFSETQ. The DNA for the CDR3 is TGCGCCAGCAGCTCTACAGGGGTGGCTGGGGCCAACGTCCTGACTTTC. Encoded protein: CASSSTGVAGANVLTF.

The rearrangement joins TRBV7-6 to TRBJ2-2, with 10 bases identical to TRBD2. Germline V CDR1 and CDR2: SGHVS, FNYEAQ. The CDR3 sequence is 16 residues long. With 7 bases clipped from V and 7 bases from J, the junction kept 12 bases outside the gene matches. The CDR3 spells CASTKGASGSGGELFF. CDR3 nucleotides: TGTGCCAGCACCAAAGGGGCTAGCGGGAGTGGCGGGGAGCTGTTTTTT.

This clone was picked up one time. Written as DNA, the CDR3 is TGTGCCAGCAGAGAGGCCGGGACAGTCAGAGAGACCCAGTACTTC. Encoded protein: CASREAGTVRETQYF. The chain joins TRBV6-1 to TRBJ2-5; 7 positions agree with TRBD1. Germline V gene sequence: CDR1 MNHNS, CDR2 SASEGT. The CDR3 runs 15 residues. J was trimmed by 4 bases and V by 6 bases; bases with no gene match: 11.